This record looks at one T cell receptor beta chain sequence and its context. Generated by immunoSEQ multiplex PCR, the TCRdb table keeps only in-frame clones and is missing some. The sample holds approximately 92,000 clones, 85% to 95% seen once. The data were obtained in a study of T cell changes during pregnancy in multiple sclerosis. The starting material was peripheral blood, obtained in the first trimester of pregnancy. The sequence came from a female donor with multiple sclerosis, enrolled in a pregnancy study.

The CDR3 nucleotides read TGTGCCAGCAGCGCTCAGGGGAATGCTCAGCCCCAGCATTTT. Translating it yields CASSAQGNAQPQHF. The rearrangement links TRBV5-6 to TRBJ1-5; possibly TRBD1 for D (6 bases). V was cut by 4 bases and J by 6 bases, with 14 bases left in between. The CDR3 runs 14 residues. Per germline, CDR1 SGHDT and CDR2 YYEEEE.